This T cell receptor (beta chain) was found in a study of tumor and adjacent non-tumor tissue in lung cancer. Overall study: Aged about 30 to 76 years, patients included fewer than 11 men and a few women with stage I to III disease. On average, productive TCRbeta reads reached roughly 3.9 million per sample.

Regarding this clonotype: The junction and the germline gene differ at one end; a read error may be behind it.

A modified ARM-PCR protocol with three rounds of nested PCR amplified TCRbeta. TCRdb reprocessed the multiplex PCR reads with MiXCR, giving one entry per CDR3 protein. This repertoire shows 55,000 to 65,000 distinct CDR3 sequences, about 63% found once; its top ten account for about 31%. Germline CDR1 and CDR2: SGHAT and FQNNGV. This CDR3 region has 15 residues. RNA was extracted from bulk tissue without any cell sorting. Distant lung tissue was collected more than 3 cm away from the tumor edge. Sequenced: distant non-tumor lung tissue. The chain employs TRBV11-2 and TRBJ2-3; D unresolved. The clonotype was recovered from a man aged 65 to 79 with non-small cell lung cancer. The CDR3 is CANSLVGMNTDTQYF. CDR3 in DNA: TGTGCCAACAGCTTAGTGGGAATGAACACAGATACGCAGTATTTT. The variable domain in full, completed from reference TRBV11-2 and TRBJ2-3, reads EAGVAQSPRYKIIEKRQSVAFWCNPISGHATLYWYQQILGQGPKLLIQFQNNGVVDDSQLPKDRFSAERLKGVDSTLKIQPAKLEDSAVYLCANSLVGMNTDTQYFGPGTRLTVL.